This entry features one T cell receptor beta chain sequence. The source of the sample is a study of blood T cell repertoires in COVID-19. Authors' processing steps: Quantification of nucleated cells was approximated via reference gene primer amplification. The repertoire was sequenced with immunoSEQ multiplex PCR; TCRdb's copy has only in-frame clones and lacks some. That table is the source of V, J and clone size, and D and trimming were worked out from the DNA. The sample consists of about 300,000 clones, roughly 90% of them appearing once. Germline loops: CDR1 MDHEN, CDR2 SYDVKM. The CDR3 sequence is 13 residues long. Trimming pared 2 bases from V and 5 bases from J, leaving 7 bases between.

The chain uses TRBV28 and TRBJ2-1; D possibly corresponds to TRBD2 (5 bases). The receptor was derived from a woman in her twenties or thirties with COVID-19, enrolled during active disease. Sequencing input: peripheral blood. In DNA form, the CDR3 reads TGTGCCAGCAGTTTACTAGCACACAATGAGCAGTTCTTC. Amino acid sequence: CASSLLAHNEQFF.